The entry that follows covers one T cell receptor (beta chain) sequence. Its cognate antigen is unknown. TCRdb processed the 5' RACE reads anew with MiXCR; each CDR3 protein has one entry. The data contain 55,000 or so distinct CDR3 sequences, 6.5% to 9% of them singletons. The sample is drawn from a study of CD8 T cells in ankylosing spondylitis. The CDR3 length is 19 residues. CDR1 and CDR2 from the germline V gene are SNHLY and FYNNEI. Trimming pared 11 bases from V and 0 bases from J, leaving 28 bases between. Findings and caveats of the study: The disease-linked clones had a CD8+ phenotype and low blood frequencies. Typical of ankylosing spondylitis blood, it appeared, was a TCR beta motif of eight highly homologous variants.

The sequenced material came from blood, either unsorted or a sorted T cell fraction (not recorded which). The chain joins TRBV2 to TRBJ2-2; perhaps TRBD2 as D (6 bases). The clonotype comes from a female donor with ankylosing spondylitis or in good health (not recorded which). The CDR3 nucleotides read TGTGCCTTCTGTGCGGGAAAAACTGTGGGTTTCGCGAACACCGGGGAGCTGTTTTTT. This gives the protein CAFCAGKTVGFANTGELFF.